This TCR beta chain was identified during a study of shared clonotypes between healthy human individuals. Germline V gene lookup returns CDR1 SGHRS and CDR2 YFSETQ. The CDR3 covers 17 residues. After removal of 0 bases from V and 9 bases from J, the junction contained 15 bases not matched to a gene. Using immunoSEQ multiplex PCR, the repertoire was profiled, and TCRdb retains in-frame clones only, with some absent. The sample has around 1 million clones; approximately 76% are singletons. The TCR originated in a man in his late teens or twenties in good health. The chain is built from TRBV5-1 and TRBJ2-1, with 7 bases lining up with TRBD2. The specimen was memory CD4+ T cells sorted from blood. Subset reported: CD45RA-negative fraction. CDR3 protein: CASSLGLGTTLHGEQFF. CDR3 sequence (DNA): TGCGCCAGCAGCTTGGGCCTTGGGACTACTTTACACGGTGAGCAGTTCTTC.